Below are 26 T cell receptor beta chains sequenced from a single sample in a study of blood T cell repertoires in COVID-19. Generated by immunoSEQ multiplex PCR, the TCRdb table keeps only in-frame clones and is missing some. There are fewer than 350,000 clones in the sample; around 90% occur only once, and about 5% lies in the top ten. What was sequenced was PBMCs or T cells enriched from blood (not recorded which). All receptors derive from a man aged 60 to 75 who had recovered from COVID-19.

J is TRBJ2-7 and V is TRBV5-1, with 8 bases matching TRBD2. The germline V gene has CDR1 SGHRS and CDR2 YFSETQ. The CDR3 loop spans 16 amino acids. The V and J ends lost 4 bases and 7 bases, in that order; junction bases with no gene match: 16. The CDR3 is CASSRTSGVAAGEQYF. As DNA, the CDR3 is TGCGCCAGCAGCCGTACTAGCGGTGTGGCGGCGGGGGAGCAGTACTTC.

J is TRBJ2-2 and V is TRBV27, with 13 bases aligning to TRBD2. In germline, CDR1 is MNHEY, CDR2 SMNVEV (reference sequence). V was pared by 2 bases and J by 3 bases, with 6 bases of the junction left unmatched. This CDR3 is 18 amino acids long. The DNA for the CDR3 is TGTGCCAGCAGTTTAACTAGCGGGAGGGCCCTCGACACCGGGGAGCTGTTTTTT. Amino acid sequence: CASSLTSGRALDTGELFF.

This chain connects TRBV27 to TRBJ2-1; 9 positions match TRBD1. The CDR3 totals 17 residues. V gave up 6 bases and J gave up 4 bases; unmatched junction bases: 13. The germline CDR1 and CDR2 sequences are MNHEY and SMNVEV (reference sequence). For the CDR3, the DNA is TGTGCCAGCAGCCCAAACTCCGGGACAGGGATATACAATGAGCAGTTCTTC. It encodes CASSPNSGTGIYNEQFF.

The J gene is TRBJ2-7, the V gene TRBV7-6; no firm D call. The germline V gene encodes CDR1 SGHVS and CDR2 FNYEAQ. V lost 1 base and J 7 bases, leaving 8 bases between the germline ends. This CDR3 has 12 amino acids. The CDR3 nucleotides are TGTGCCAGCAGCTTAGGATCCGGGGAGCAGTACTTC. Amino acid sequence: CASSLGSGEQYF.

To note about this clone: In the same sample, other DNA sequences code for this CDR3. The chain links TRBV19 to TRBJ1-1; D might be TRBD1 (5 bases). Per germline, CDR1 LNHDA and CDR2 SQIVND (reference sequence). Deletions cut 0 bases from V and 5 bases from J, with 7 bases between. This CDR3 is 13 amino acids long. CDR3 loop: CASSIDRGTEAFF. In nucleotides, the CDR3 is TGTGCCAGTAGTATAGATCGGGGGACTGAAGCTTTCTTT.

This chain links TRBV11-2 with TRBJ2-3; 10 bases are shared with TRBD2. The CDR3 totals 17 residues. The germline V gene encodes CDR1 SGHAT and CDR2 FQNNGV. The junction had 9 bases not matched to a gene; V was cut back by 0 bases and J by 6 bases. CDR3 residues: CASSLDAASGSYDTQYF. CDR3 coding DNA: TGTGCCAGCAGCTTAGATGCGGCTAGCGGGAGTTATGATACGCAGTATTTT.

CDR3 nucleotides: TGTGCCAGCAGTCGGACTAGCGGGAGTGCAGTTGAGCAGTTCTTC. Its protein is CASSRTSGSAVEQFF. The V and J genes are TRBV2 and TRBJ2-1, with 13 bases lining up with TRBD2. The CDR3 extends over 15 amino acids. Looked up from germline, CDR1 is SNHLY and CDR2 is FYNNEI. The V and J ends lost 5 bases and 9 bases, in that order; junction bases with no gene match: 7. Drawing the rest from reference TRBV2 and TRBJ2-1, the complete variable domain is EPEVTQTPSHQVTQMGQEVILRCVPISNHLYFYWYRQILGQKVEFLVSFYNNEISEKSEIFDDQFSVERPDGSNFTLKIRSTKLEDSAMYFCASSRTSGSAVEQFFGPGTRLTVL.

J is TRBJ2-7 and V is TRBV19, with 7 bases matching TRBD1. This CDR3 has 15 amino acids. After removal of 4 bases from V and 2 bases from J, the junction contained 8 bases not matched to a gene. Looked up from germline, CDR1 is LNHDA and CDR2 is SQIVND (reference sequence). The CDR3 sequence: CASSKQGSSTYEQYF. DNA for the CDR3: TGTGCCAGTAGTAAACAGGGGTCCTCGACCTACGAGCAGTACTTC.

In this sample, this clone turned up a few times. The chain carries TRBV6-5 and TRBJ1-1; possible D gene TRBD1, 6 bases. The CDR3 totals 16 residues. Per germline, CDR1 MNHEY and CDR2 SVGAGI. Trimming removed 0 bases from V and 2 bases from J, with 13 bases in between. CDR3 sequence (DNA): TGTGCCAGCAGTTACTCAAACAGACAGGTTAACACTGAAGCTTTCTTT. Its translation is CASSYSNRQVNTEAFF.

This sequence joins TRBV6-5 and TRBJ2-2; the D gene is possibly TRBD1 (6 bases). The CDR3 is 14 amino acids. The germline CDR1 and CDR2 sequences are MNHEY and SVGAGI. V shed 6 bases and J shed 8 bases, with 16 bases lying between them. CDR3: CASRLDSGLGELFF. CDR3 DNA: TGTGCCAGCAGACTGGACAGCGGTTTAGGGGAGCTGTTTTTT.

This sequence joins TRBV24-1 and TRBJ2-2; no clear D gene. Germline CDR1 reads KGHDR; CDR2 reads SFDVKD. The V end lost 3 bases, the J end lost 6 bases, and 19 bases lay between the germline ends. This CDR3 has 17 residues. CDR3 region: CATSDGYSSGSPGELFF. As DNA, the CDR3 is TGTGCCACCAGTGATGGTTATAGCAGTGGGTCTCCCGGGGAGCTGTTTTTT.

This sequence joins TRBV27 and TRBJ2-2; D call uncertain. The V end was cut by 0 bases, the J end by 0 bases, with 8 bases between. From germline, CDR1 is MNHEY and CDR2 SMNVEV (reference sequence). The CDR3 loop spans 16 amino acids. CDR3 sequence: CASSLSGSTNTGELFF. For the CDR3, the DNA is TGTGCCAGCAGTTTATCGGGCAGTACGAACACCGGGGAGCTGTTTTTT.

J is TRBJ2-1 and V is TRBV27; 7 positions match TRBD1. The V segment lost 5 bases and the J segment 3 bases; nucleotides outside the gene matches: 7. Germline CDR1 reads MNHEY; CDR2 reads SMNVEV (reference sequence). The CDR3 is 15 amino acids. The CDR3 sequence: CASSAGGLGYNEQFF. In DNA form, the CDR3 reads TGTGCCAGCAGTGCAGGGGGTCTGGGCTACAATGAGCAGTTCTTC.

The table lists this clone with a few counts. The V call is TRBV4-3, the J call TRBJ2-7; 10 nucleotides match TRBD2. The CDR3 consists of 14 residues. V lost 5 bases and J lost 5; bases outside the gene matches: 6. Germline loops: CDR1 LGHNA, CDR2 YSLEER. CDR3 sequence: CASSSLAGVHEQYF. CDR3 bases: TGCGCCAGCAGCTCTCTAGCGGGAGTCCACGAGCAGTACTTC.

The chain links TRBV6-5 to TRBJ1-5, with D possibly matching TRBD1 (6 bases). The germline CDR1 and CDR2 sequences are MNHEY and SVGAGI. Trimming removed 0 bases from V and 1 base from J, with 7 bases in between. There are 15 residues in the CDR3. The DNA of the CDR3 is TGTGCCAGCAGTTACTCGCAGGGGAGCAATCAGCCCCAGCATTTT. Its translation is CASSYSQGSNQPQHF.

The genes are TRBV16 and TRBJ1-2; D unclear. V lost 0 bases and J lost 3, with 5 bases in between. Germline assignment: CDR1 KGHSY and CDR2 FQNENV. The CDR3 is made up of 13 amino acids. The CDR3, as DNA: TGTGCCAGCAGCCAATCCCGGGACTATGGCTACACCTTC. It specifies CASSQSRDYGYTF.

The chain joins TRBV9 to TRBJ2-2, with TRBD2 matching 8 bases. Losses at the gene ends were 4 bases for V and 7 bases for J; bases not matched to a gene: 9. This CDR3 contains 15 residues. Germline loops: CDR1 SGDLS, CDR2 YYNGEE. The CDR3 loop reads CASSPSGRRGGELFF. The DNA for the CDR3 is TGTGCCAGCAGCCCGAGCGGGAGAAGGGGCGGGGAGCTGTTTTTT.

The sample holds a few counts of this clone. This chain links TRBV5-1 with TRBJ1-1, with 8 bases lining up with TRBD1. With 0 bases clipped from V and 6 bases from J, the junction kept 10 bases outside the gene matches. The CDR3 runs to 16 residues. Germline CDR1 reads SGHRS; CDR2 reads YFSETQ. CDR3 region: CASSLEGRGQMAEAFF. The CDR3 DNA reads TGCGCCAGCAGCTTGGAGGGCAGGGGGCAGATGGCTGAAGCTTTCTTT. The entire variable domain, with the rest obtained from reference TRBV5-1 and TRBJ1-1, is as follows: KAGVTQTPRYLIKTRGQQVTLSCSPISGHRSVSWYQQTPGQGLQFLFEYFSETQRNKGNFPGRFSGRQFSNSRSEMNVSTLELGDSALYLCASSLEGRGQMAEAFFGQGTRLTVV.

The chain couples TRBV12-3 or TRBV12-4 to TRBJ1-5, with 9 positions matching TRBD1. After removal of 6 bases from V and 7 bases from J, the junction contained 4 bases not matched to a gene. The CDR3 loop spans 13 amino acids. The CDR3 reads CASRGQGNQPQHF. The CDR3 DNA reads as TGTGCCAGCAGGGGACAGGGAAACCAGCCCCAGCATTTT.

This chain uses TRBV3-1 (or the pseudogene TRBV3-2) with TRBJ2-5; the D gene is possibly TRBD2 (5 bases). CDR1 and CDR2 (germline): LGHDT, YNNKEL (reference sequence). V was cut by 0 bases and J by 2 bases, with 10 bases left in between. This CDR3 contains 15 residues. The CDR3, as DNA: TGTGCCAGCAGCCAAGAATCTAGCAGACAAGAGACCCAGTACTTC. Its protein is CASSQESSRQETQYF.

The chain joins TRBV7-6 to TRBJ2-1; 11 nucleotides agree with TRBD2. With V trimmed by 4 bases and J by 3 bases, 5 bases remained unmatched. Per the germline V gene, CDR1 is SGHVS and CDR2 is FNYEAQ. CDR3 length: 16 residues. The CDR3 region has the DNA TGTGCCAGCAGCTCGGCCGGGACTAGCGGCTACAATGAGCAGTTCTTC. As protein: CASSSAGTSGYNEQFF.

This chain joins TRBV7-2 and TRBJ1-3; 9 bases fit TRBD1. The V and J ends lost 3 bases and 4 bases, in that order; junction bases with no gene match: 7. The germline V gene encodes CDR1 SGHTA and CDR2 FQGNSA. This CDR3 has 16 residues. CDR3 nucleotides: TGTGCCAGCAGCTTGATACAGGGGGCAACCGGAAACACCATATATTTT. Its protein is CASSLIQGATGNTIYF.

The chain couples TRBV5-5 to TRBJ1-2, with 11 bases matching TRBD1. The germline gives CDR1 SGHKS, CDR2 YYEKEE (reference sequence). The CDR3 has 16 residues. With V trimmed by 4 bases and J by 4 bases, 9 bases remained unmatched. CDR3 nucleotides: TGTGCCAGCAGCCTTACCGGGACAGGGGGACCCTATGGCTACACCTTC. It specifies CASSLTGTGGPYGYTF.

This chain links TRBV28 with TRBJ2-7; 11 bases fit TRBD1. V shed 7 bases and J 3 bases; nucleotides not matched to a gene: 8. From germline, CDR1 is MDHEN and CDR2 SYDVKM. The CDR3 has 15 amino acids. This CDR3 is CASTNPGTGGYEQYF. The CDR3 nucleotides are TGTGCCAGCACCAACCCCGGGACAGGGGGCTACGAGCAGTACTTC.

A note on this clone: The sample carries other DNA sequences with the same CDR3. This chain connects TRBV6-5 to TRBJ2-7; D remains unclear. The CDR3 is 13 amino acids. Germline V gene lookup returns CDR1 MNHEY and CDR2 SVGAGI. The V end lost 1 base, the J end lost 0 bases, and 4 bases lay between the germline ends. The CDR3, as DNA: TGTGCCAGCAGTTACTTCTCCTCCTACGAGCAGTACTTC. It specifies CASSYFSSYEQYF.

This chain connects TRBV24-1 to TRBJ2-3; TRBD2 agrees at 9 bases. Looked up from germline, CDR1 is KGHDR and CDR2 is SFDVKD. The CDR3 loop spans 15 amino acids. Unmatched junction bases numbered 5, after V lost 3 bases and J lost 5 bases. CDR3: CATSDGSGGLDTQYF. The CDR3 DNA follows: TGTGCCACCAGTGATGGGAGCGGGGGGCTAGATACGCAGTATTTT.